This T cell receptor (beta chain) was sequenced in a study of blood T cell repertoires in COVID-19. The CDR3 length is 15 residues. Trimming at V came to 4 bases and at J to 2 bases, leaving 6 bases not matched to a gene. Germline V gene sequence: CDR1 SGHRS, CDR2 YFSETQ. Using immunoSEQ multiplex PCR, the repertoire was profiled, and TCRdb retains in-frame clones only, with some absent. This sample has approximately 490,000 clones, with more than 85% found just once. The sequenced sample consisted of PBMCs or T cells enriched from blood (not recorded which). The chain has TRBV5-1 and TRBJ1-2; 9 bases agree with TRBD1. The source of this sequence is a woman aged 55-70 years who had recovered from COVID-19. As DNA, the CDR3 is TGCGCCAGCAGCCCAGGGACAGGGTTGAACTATGGCTACACCTTC. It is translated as CASSPGTGLNYGYTF.